Listed below are T cell receptor beta chains from one sample, sequenced in a study of siplizumab effects on memory and regulatory T cells. Clones were sequenced by immunoSEQ multiplex PCR, and TCRdb holds only the in-frame ones, with some missing. The sample consists of 50,000 to 75,000 clones, 79% of them appearing once. The source material was memory CD4+ T cells sorted from blood. These receptors all come from a human donor in good health. CDR3s include the opening cysteine and the closing phenylalanine or tryptophan. The D gene is left open where the match is weak. A row's size may be missing; if present it is once, few, many or a size class.

J gene: TRBJ2-3; clone size: -; V gene: TRBV6-5; D gene: -; CDR3 DNA: TGTGCCAGCAGTTACTCAGGCTTGGGTACGCAGTATTTT; CDR3 protein: CASSYSGLGTQYF
J gene: TRBJ2-1; clone size: once; V gene: TRBV4-3; D gene: -; CDR3 DNA: TGCGCCAGCAGCCAAGAACAGGGAGGCCTCAATGAGCAGTTCTTC; CDR3 protein: CASSQEQGGLNEQFF
J gene: TRBJ2-6; clone size: -; V gene: TRBV19; D gene: TRBD1; CDR3 DNA: TGTGCCAGTACAGGGGGCTCCGCTGGGGCCAACGTCCTGACTTTC; CDR3 protein: CASTGGSAGANVLTF
J gene: TRBJ2-7; clone size: -; V gene: TRBV28; D gene: -; CDR3 DNA: TGTGCCAGCAATACCGCCTCCTACGAGCAGTACTTC; CDR3 protein: CASNTASYEQYF
J gene: TRBJ2-1; clone size: -; V gene: TRBV11-2; D gene: TRBD2; CDR3 DNA: TGTGCCAGCAGCCCGAATAGCGGGGGGGCCCGGCATCAACACAATGAGCAGTTCTTC; CDR3 protein: CASSPNSGGARHQHNEQFF
J gene: TRBJ2-7; clone size: -; V gene: TRBV5-3; D gene: TRBD1; CDR3 DNA: TGTGCCAGCAGCCCCCCGGGACAGGGAATCGAGCAGTACTTC; CDR3 protein: CASSPPGQGIEQYF
J gene: TRBJ1-6; clone size: -; V gene: TRBV10-3; D gene: -; CDR3 DNA: TGTGCCATCAATTCTACTAACCGGGATTTTGATTCACCCCTCCACTTT; CDR3 protein: CAINSTNRDFDSPLHF
J gene: TRBJ2-5; clone size: -; V gene: TRBV6-5; D gene: -; CDR3 DNA: TGTGCCAGCAGTGAAATACGGGAGACCCAGTACTTC; CDR3 protein: CASSEIRETQYF
J gene: TRBJ1-2; clone size: once; V gene: TRBV4-2; D gene: TRBD1; CDR3 DNA: TGTGCCAGCAGCCAGGAGCTTTTGGGGGACAGTACGGGCTATGGCTACACCTTC; CDR3 protein: CASSQELLGDSTGYGYTF
J gene: TRBJ2-3; clone size: -; V gene: TRBV7-3; D gene: -; CDR3 DNA: TGTGCCAGCAGCTTGGGGGATTTTCAAGATACGCAGTATTTT; CDR3 protein: CASSLGDFQDTQYF
J gene: TRBJ1-2; clone size: -; V gene: TRBV5-6; D gene: TRBD1; CDR3 DNA: TGTGCCAGCAGCGAAGACAGGGGCCCCCCGGGCTACACCTTC; CDR3 protein: CASSEDRGPPGYTF
J gene: TRBJ2-5; clone size: -; V gene: TRBV6-5; D gene: -; CDR3 DNA: TGTGCCAGCAATCCTTCGGGGGGCAGGGAGACCCAGTACTTC; CDR3 protein: CASNPSGGRETQYF
J gene: TRBJ2-7; clone size: -; V gene: TRBV7-6; D gene: -; CDR3 DNA: TGTGCCAGCAGCTTAGATGCGGGCTCCTACGAGCAGTACTTC; CDR3 protein: CASSLDAGSYEQYF
J gene: TRBJ1-2; clone size: -; V gene: TRBV6-6; D gene: -; CDR3 DNA: TGTGCCAGCAGAGAGGGACCGAATAACTATGGCTACACCTTC; CDR3 protein: CASREGPNNYGYTF
J gene: TRBJ1-2; clone size: -; V gene: TRBV5-1; D gene: -; CDR3 DNA: TGCGCCAACAGCTTGTTCGGCGGGGAGGATGGCTACACCTTC; CDR3 protein: CANSLFGGEDGYTF
J gene: TRBJ1-5; clone size: -; V gene: TRBV28; D gene: -; CDR3 DNA: TGTGCCAGCACCCTAACGGGACTGAGCAATCAGCCCCAGCATTTT; CDR3 protein: CASTLTGLSNQPQHF
J gene: TRBJ2-4; clone size: -; V gene: TRBV9; D gene: -; CDR3 DNA: TGTGCCAGCAGCTCCCCCCATGGGGGCGGGGAGATAGCCAAAAACATTCAGTACTTC; CDR3 protein: CASSSPHGGGEIAKNIQYF
J gene: TRBJ1-2; clone size: -; V gene: TRBV28; D gene: -; CDR3 DNA: TGTGCCAGCAGCGCCGTCGACTATGGCTACACCTTC; CDR3 protein: CASSAVDYGYTF
J gene: TRBJ2-7; clone size: -; V gene: TRBV5-1; D gene: -; CDR3 DNA: TGCGCCAGCAGCTTGGGGCAGGCCCCCTACGAGCAGTACTTC; CDR3 protein: CASSLGQAPYEQYF
J gene: TRBJ1-1; clone size: -; V gene: TRBV5-1; D gene: -; CDR3 DNA: TGCGCCAGCAGCTTACAGAAAGGGACTGAAGCTTTCTTT; CDR3 protein: CASSLQKGTEAFF
J gene: TRBJ1-2; clone size: -; V gene: TRBV5-5; D gene: -; CDR3 DNA: TGTGCCAGCAGCTTGTCAGGGAACTATGGCTACACCTTC; CDR3 protein: CASSLSGNYGYTF
J gene: TRBJ2-3; clone size: -; V gene: TRBV4-1; D gene: TRBD1; CDR3 DNA: TGCGCCAGCAGCCAAACCCCCAGGGGGCATACAGATACGCAGTATTTT; CDR3 protein: CASSQTPRGHTDTQYF
J gene: TRBJ1-4; clone size: -; V gene: TRBV30; D gene: -; CDR3 DNA: TGTGCCTGGAGTAGGGAAAAACTGTTTTTT; CDR3 protein: CAWSREKLFF
J gene: TRBJ2-3; clone size: -; V gene: TRBV6-5; D gene: -; CDR3 DNA: TGTGCCAGCATTCTCTCCTTAACAGATACGCAGTATTTT; CDR3 protein: CASILSLTDTQYF
J gene: TRBJ1-2; clone size: -; V gene: TRBV29-1; D gene: TRBD1; CDR3 DNA: TGCAGCGTTTCCGGTACCGGGACAGTTAACTATGGCTACACCTTC; CDR3 protein: CSVSGTGTVNYGYTF
J gene: TRBJ1-6; clone size: -; V gene: TRBV9; D gene: -; CDR3 DNA: TGTGCCAGCAGCGCCCAGCGGGGAAGTGGAAATTCACCCCTCCACTTT; CDR3 protein: CASSAQRGSGNSPLHF
J gene: TRBJ1-4; clone size: -; V gene: TRBV18; D gene: -; CDR3 DNA: TGTGCCAGCTCACCTAAAGCAGGGGCGAGTGAAAAACTGTTTTTT; CDR3 protein: CASSPKAGASEKLFF
J gene: TRBJ2-2; clone size: -; V gene: TRBV7-7; D gene: -; CDR3 DNA: TGTGCCAGCAGTTACACTTACAGCAACACCGGGGAGCTGTTTTTT; CDR3 protein: CASSYTYSNTGELFF
J gene: TRBJ1-2; clone size: -; V gene: TRBV12-5; D gene: TRBD1; CDR3 DNA: TGTGCTAGTGGTTTCGCCGGGACAGGGATCTCCTATGGCTACACCTTC; CDR3 protein: CASGFAGTGISYGYTF
J gene: TRBJ2-5; clone size: -; V gene: TRBV5-4; D gene: TRBD2; CDR3 DNA: TGTGCCGATGGACTAGCGGGGGGTCGGACCCAGTACTTC; CDR3 protein: CADGLAGGRTQYF
J gene: TRBJ1-1; clone size: -; V gene: TRBV6-4; D gene: -; CDR3 DNA: TGTGCCAGCAGTGCTCAGGGTATGAACACTGAAGCTTTCTTT; CDR3 protein: CASSAQGMNTEAFF
J gene: TRBJ1-1; clone size: once; V gene: TRBV19; D gene: -; CDR3 DNA: TGTGCCAGTAGGGTGGGCATTAGGTGGGACACTGAAGCTTTCTTT; CDR3 protein: CASRVGIRWDTEAFF
J gene: TRBJ2-3; clone size: -; V gene: TRBV7-2; D gene: -; CDR3 DNA: TGTGCCAGCAGCTTAGGTGGACAGCCCACAGATACGCAGTATTTT; CDR3 protein: CASSLGGQPTDTQYF
J gene: TRBJ1-5; clone size: -; V gene: TRBV6-5; D gene: -; CDR3 DNA: TGTGCCAGCAGTTACTCGATGGATCAGCCCCAGCATTTT; CDR3 protein: CASSYSMDQPQHF
J gene: TRBJ1-6; clone size: -; V gene: TRBV6-1; D gene: -; CDR3 DNA: TGTGCCAGCAGTGGGGCTGCGGAGATCTCCTATAATTCACCCCTCCACTTT; CDR3 protein: CASSGAAEISYNSPLHF
J gene: TRBJ2-1; clone size: -; V gene: TRBV11-3; D gene: -; CDR3 DNA: TGTGCCAGCAGCTTAGCTCCGAAAACCTCCTACAATGAGCAGTTCTTC; CDR3 protein: CASSLAPKTSYNEQFF
J gene: TRBJ2-1; clone size: -; V gene: TRBV2; D gene: TRBD2; CDR3 DNA: TGTGCCAGCAGTGGGACTAGCGGGGGGTTCCTCCAGTTCTTC; CDR3 protein: CASSGTSGGFLQFF
J gene: TRBJ2-3; clone size: -; V gene: TRBV5-4; D gene: TRBD1; CDR3 DNA: TGTGCCAGCAGCCGCACGGGACAGGGGTCAGGGGATACGCAGTATTTT; CDR3 protein: CASSRTGQGSGDTQYF
J gene: TRBJ1-3; clone size: -; V gene: TRBV6-1; D gene: -; CDR3 DNA: -; CDR3 protein: CASILVGSLNTIYF
J gene: TRBJ1-3; clone size: -; V gene: TRBV7-9; D gene: -; CDR3 DNA: TGTGCCAGCAGCCAGCCGGGGCCTCGGGACACCATATATTTT; CDR3 protein: CASSQPGPRDTIYF
J gene: TRBJ2-1; clone size: -; V gene: TRBV9; D gene: TRBD2; CDR3 DNA: TGTGCCAGCACCGAAACTAGCGGGGGGCTATACAATGAGCAGTTCTTC; CDR3 protein: CASTETSGGLYNEQFF
J gene: TRBJ2-7; clone size: -; V gene: TRBV5-1; D gene: TRBD2; CDR3 DNA: TGCGCCAGCAGCTTGGGTGAGCGGGGGAATGGCTACGAGCAGTACTTC; CDR3 protein: CASSLGERGNGYEQYF
J gene: TRBJ1-6; clone size: -; V gene: TRBV14; D gene: TRBD1; CDR3 DNA: TGTGCCAGCAGCCCCACCGGGACAGGTTCACCCCTCCACTTT; CDR3 protein: CASSPTGTGSPLHF
J gene: TRBJ1-5; clone size: -; V gene: TRBV28; D gene: -; CDR3 DNA: TGTGCCAGCAGCAATAGGCAGCCCCAGCATTTT; CDR3 protein: CASSNRQPQHF
J gene: TRBJ2-3; clone size: few; V gene: TRBV2; D gene: TRBD2; CDR3 DNA: TGTGCCAGCAGCAACCGACTAGCGGGCACTAGCACAGATACGCAGTATTTT; CDR3 protein: CASSNRLAGTSTDTQYF
J gene: TRBJ1-5; clone size: -; V gene: TRBV7-2; D gene: -; CDR3 DNA: TGTGCCAGCAGCTTAGAACTTCAGCCCCAGCATTTT; CDR3 protein: CASSLELQPQHF
J gene: TRBJ1-1; clone size: -; V gene: TRBV6-1; D gene: -; CDR3 DNA: TGTGCCAGCAGTGAACAAGGGGCTGCCACTGAAGCTTTCTTT; CDR3 protein: CASSEQGAATEAFF
J gene: TRBJ2-5; clone size: -; V gene: TRBV2; D gene: TRBD2; CDR3 DNA: TGTGCCAGCAATCTAGCGGGGGGGCCGATAGAGACCCAGTACTTC; CDR3 protein: CASNLAGGPIETQYF
J gene: TRBJ2-3; clone size: once; V gene: TRBV7-3; D gene: -; CDR3 DNA: TGTGCCAGCAGCTCCAGGGCTAGCACAGATACGCAGTATTTT; CDR3 protein: CASSSRASTDTQYF
J gene: TRBJ1-3; clone size: few; V gene: TRBV6-6; D gene: TRBD1; CDR3 DNA: TGTGCCAGCGCATCGACAGGGTACGTTGGAAACACCATATATTTT; CDR3 protein: CASASTGYVGNTIYF
J gene: TRBJ2-3; clone size: -; V gene: TRBV7-9; D gene: TRBD2; CDR3 DNA: TGTGCCAGCAGCTCGGGACTAGCGGGGGGCCCCACAGATACGCAGTATTTT; CDR3 protein: CASSSGLAGGPTDTQYF
J gene: TRBJ1-3; clone size: once; V gene: TRBV7-2; D gene: -; CDR3 DNA: TGTGCCAGCAGCTTAGCGGGTGGGTCTGGAAACACCATATATTTT; CDR3 protein: CASSLAGGSGNTIYF
J gene: TRBJ1-2; clone size: -; V gene: TRBV5-4; D gene: -; CDR3 DNA: TGTGCCAGCAGCATCCAAAATCAGGGTTTCTATGGCTACACCTTC; CDR3 protein: CASSIQNQGFYGYTF
J gene: TRBJ2-3; clone size: -; V gene: TRBV19; D gene: -; CDR3 DNA: TGTGCCAGTAGTATTTCAACAGGGACGGGTGCAGATACGCAGTATTTT; CDR3 protein: CASSISTGTGADTQYF